This TCR beta chain was identified in a study of CDR3 diversity in severe acne. TCRdb independently ran MiXCR on the PCR reads; one entry per CDR3 protein. The data contain about 84,000 distinct CDR3 sequences, under 60% of them singletons. This receptor was obtained from a male donor in good health, without acne. The sample was blood.

The CDR3 region has the DNA TGCAGTGCTAATTCCCCATCCTGGTTTTCAGGAAACACCATATATTTT. Translation: CSANSPSWFSGNTIYF. V is TRBV20-1 and J is TRBJ1-3; D remains unclear. CDR3 length: 16 amino acids. V dropped 4 bases and J dropped 4 bases, with 20 bases sitting between them. Looked up from germline, CDR1 is DFQATT and CDR2 is SNEGSKA (reference sequence).